Listed below are T cell receptor beta chains from one sample, sequenced in a study of blood T cell repertoires in COVID-19. Clones were sequenced by immunoSEQ multiplex PCR, and TCRdb holds only the in-frame ones, with some missing. The data contain approximately 220,000 clones, roughly 80% of them seen just once; the ten biggest clones take up around 9.3%. Input material: peripheral blood. These TCRs come from a woman older than 75 with acute or convalescent COVID-19. Both conserved end residues are part of each CDR3. Fields, in order: J gene, V gene, D gene, clone size, CDR3 protein, CDR3 DNA. A D gene is named only where the DNA matches it firmly. Size values are once, few and many counts, or a class for expanded clones, and some rows have none.

TRBJ1-1,TRBV7-3,.,few,CASSSSPGNTEAFF,TGTGCCAGCAGCTCGAGTCCAGGGAACACTGAAGCTTTCTTT
TRBJ2-7,TRBV27,.,.,CASSLRGGSYEQYF,TGTGCCAGCAGTTTAAGGGGCGGATCCTACGAGCAGTACTTC
TRBJ1-2,TRBV18,TRBD1,.,CASSLPGQGNYGYTF,TGTGCCAGCTCACTGCCGGGACAGGGGAACTATGGCTACACCTTC
TRBJ2-2,TRBV27,.,.,CASSFSATTNTGELFF,TGTGCCAGCAGTTTTTCCGCGACTACGAACACCGGGGAGCTGTTTTTT
TRBJ2-1,TRBV5-1,TRBD2,.,CASSLALAGGGNEQFF,TGCGCCAGCAGCTTGGCACTAGCGGGGGGCGGGAATGAGCAGTTCTTC
TRBJ1-2,TRBV30,TRBD1,.,CAWELTGQQFNYGYTF,TGTGCCTGGGAATTAACGGGACAGCAATTTAACTATGGCTACACCTTC
TRBJ1-1,TRBV12-3/TRBV12-4,.,.,CASRLLDTEAFF,TGTGCCAGCAGACTCCTCGACACTGAAGCTTTCTTT
TRBJ1-3,TRBV19,.,.,CASSLRQVAGNTIYF,TGTGCCAGTAGTCTCCGACAGGTCGCTGGAAACACCATATATTTT
TRBJ1-6,TRBV19,TRBD1,few,CASRSGQGFESPLHF,TGTGCCAGTAGATCGGGACAGGGGTTTGAATCACCCCTCCACTTT
TRBJ2-3,TRBV5-4,.,.,CASSFRLAARTDTQYF,TGTGCCAGCAGCTTTCGTCTAGCCGCCCGCACAGATACGCAGTATTTT
TRBJ1-4,TRBV27,.,.,CASTPYGGGGYSLFF,TGTGCCAGCACTCCTTACGGAGGAGGAGGATATAGCCTGTTTTTT
TRBJ1-1,TRBV5-1,.,.,CASSLAQGRSTEAFF,TGCGCCAGCAGCTTGGCCCAGGGTAGGAGCACTGAAGCTTTCTTT
TRBJ2-1,TRBV30,TRBD1,.,CAWSLRDRGKPYQFF,TGTGCCTGGAGTCTCCGGGACAGGGGGAAGCCATATCAGTTCTTC
TRBJ1-2,TRBV3-1/TRBV3-2,TRBD1,once,CAWRGRQGESCYTF,TGTGCCTGGAGGGGTAGACAGGGGGAAAGTTGCTACACCTTC
TRBJ1-5,TRBV5-8,TRBD1,.,CASRLPGQGDQPQHF,TGTGCCAGCAGGTTACCGGGACAGGGCGATCAGCCCCAGCATTTT
TRBJ2-3,TRBV24-1,.,few,CATSDAGPSTDTQYF,TGTGCCACCAGTGACGCGGGCCCTAGCACAGATACGCAGTATTTT
TRBJ2-1,TRBV7-2,TRBD1,.,CASSLKTGSAYNEQFF,TGTGCCAGCAGCTTAAAGACAGGGAGCGCCTACAATGAGCAGTTCTTC
TRBJ1-1,TRBV11-3,.,.,CASSQGSEAFF,TGTGCCAGCAGCCAGGGCTCGGAAGCTTTCTTT
TRBJ2-5,TRBV7-9,TRBD2,.,CASSRPTSGSGETQYF,TGTGCCAGCAGCCGCCCGACTAGCGGGAGTGGAGAGACCCAGTACTTC
TRBJ2-2,TRBV11-2,TRBD2,.,CASSFRPRGTSGTGELFF,TGTGCCAGCAGCTTCAGGCCGCGGGGGACTAGCGGGACCGGGGAGCTGTTTTTT
TRBJ1-1,TRBV5-1,.,.,CASSLTWEYEAFF,TGCGCCAGCAGCTTGACGTGGGAGTATGAAGCTTTCTTT
TRBJ2-2,TRBV4-1,TRBD2,.,CASSKGGVNTGELFF,TGCGCCAGCAGTAAGGGAGGGGTGAACACCGGGGAGCTGTTTTTT
TRBJ2-3,TRBV7-2,TRBD1,.,CASSRIPGQGRDTQYF,TGTGCCAGCAGCCGGATCCCCGGACAGGGGAGGGATACGCAGTATTTT
TRBJ1-1,TRBV29-1,.,.,CSVEVYGGSEAFF,TGCAGCGTTGAAGTATACGGGGGAAGTGAAGCTTTCTTT
TRBJ2-1,TRBV3-1/TRBV3-2,TRBD2,few,CASSQELAGYNEQFF,TGTGCCAGCAGCCAAGAACTAGCGGGTTACAATGAGCAGTTCTTC
TRBJ1-1,TRBV28,.,once,CASSLEVYNTEAFF,TGTGCCAGCAGTTTAGAGGTGTATAACACTGAAGCTTTCTTT
TRBJ1-4,TRBV7-3,.,.,CASSLTGGANEKLFF,TGTGCCAGCAGCTTAACAGGAGGGGCTAATGAAAAACTGTTTTTT
TRBJ1-5,TRBV27,.,.,CASSLLGAGPGNQPQHF,TGTGCCAGCAGTTTATTGGGAGCGGGACCGGGGAATCAGCCCCAGCATTTT